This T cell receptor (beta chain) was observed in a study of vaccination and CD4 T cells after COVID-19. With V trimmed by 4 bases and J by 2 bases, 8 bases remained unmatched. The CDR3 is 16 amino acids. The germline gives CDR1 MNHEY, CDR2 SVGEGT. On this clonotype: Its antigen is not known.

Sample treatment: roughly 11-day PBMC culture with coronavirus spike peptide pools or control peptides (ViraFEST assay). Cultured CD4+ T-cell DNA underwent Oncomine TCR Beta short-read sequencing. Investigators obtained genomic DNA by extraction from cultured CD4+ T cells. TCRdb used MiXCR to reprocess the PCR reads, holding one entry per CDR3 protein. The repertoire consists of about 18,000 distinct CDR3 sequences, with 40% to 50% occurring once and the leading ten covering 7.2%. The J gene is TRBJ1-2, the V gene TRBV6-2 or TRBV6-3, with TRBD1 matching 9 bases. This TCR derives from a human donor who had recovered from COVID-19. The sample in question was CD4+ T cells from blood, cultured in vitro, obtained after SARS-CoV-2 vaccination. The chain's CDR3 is CASSSGQGRRNYGYTF. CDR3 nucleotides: TGTGCCAGCAGTTCCGGACAGGGGAGGAGAAACTATGGCTACACCTTC.